These T cell receptor beta chains were read from a single sample in a study of T-cell memory formation after mild COVID-19. A single record per CDR3 protein comes from TCRdb applying MiXCR to the 5' RACE reads. The data contain around 300,000 distinct CDR3 sequences, roughly an eighth of them singletons. The material sequenced was PBMCs or a T cell subset sorted from them (not recorded which). The origin of the receptors is a man aged 18 to 30 who had mild COVID-19 (a few samples of this study predate the infection). Cell type and time point are not known. The CDR3 runs from the conserved cysteine through the conserved F or W. Fields, in order: J gene, D gene, V gene, clone size, CDR3 protein, CDR3 DNA. The D gene is left open where the match is weak. A clone size is listed for some rows: how often the clone was seen (once, few, many), or a class if it is expanded.

j_gene: TRBJ2-5; d_gene: TRBD1; v_gene: TRBV6-6; abundance: few; CDR3aa: CASSRQGVYF; CDR3nt: TGTGCCAGCAGCCGGCAGGGGGTATACTTC
j_gene: TRBJ2-4; d_gene: .; v_gene: TRBV6-5; abundance: many; CDR3aa: CASSKDRLKNIQYF; CDR3nt: TGTGCCAGCAGTAAAGACAGATTAAAAAACATTCAGTACTTC
j_gene: TRBJ1-4; d_gene: .; v_gene: TRBV7-9; abundance: .; CDR3aa: CASATGEKLFF; CDR3nt: TGTGCCAGCGCCACTGGCGAAAAACTGTTTTTT
j_gene: TRBJ1-2; d_gene: TRBD1; v_gene: TRBV4-3; abundance: .; CDR3aa: CASSQEVRGLGYTF; CDR3nt: TGCGCCAGCAGCCAAGAGGTCAGGGGGCTTGGCTACACCTTC
j_gene: TRBJ2-7; d_gene: TRBD1; v_gene: TRBV5-6; abundance: few; CDR3aa: CASSNRDRGSYEQYF; CDR3nt: TGTGCCAGCAGCAACCGGGACAGGGGGTCCTACGAGCAGTACTTC
j_gene: TRBJ1-3; d_gene: .; v_gene: TRBV5-1; abundance: .; CDR3aa: CASSSKEGGGNTIYF; CDR3nt: TGCGCCAGCAGCTCAAAAGAAGGGGGAGGAAACACCATATATTTT
j_gene: TRBJ1-6; d_gene: .; v_gene: TRBV18; abundance: .; CDR3aa: CASSPRDTNSPLHF; CDR3nt: TGTGCCAGCTCACCAAGGGACACAAATTCACCCCTCCACTTT
j_gene: TRBJ2-7; d_gene: .; v_gene: TRBV7-2; abundance: few; CDR3aa: CASSLGHRLGYEQYF; CDR3nt: TGTGCCAGCAGCTTAGGACACCGACTAGGGTACGAGCAGTACTTC
j_gene: TRBJ2-5; d_gene: .; v_gene: TRBV4-1; abundance: .; CDR3aa: CASRYNLGGGQETQYF; CDR3nt: TGCGCCAGCAGATACAACCTAGGGGGGGGCCAAGAGACCCAGTACTTC
j_gene: TRBJ1-1; d_gene: .; v_gene: TRBV5-1; abundance: .; CDR3aa: CASSLGTDFQNTEAFF; CDR3nt: TGCGCCAGCAGCTTGGGGACAGACTTCCAGAACACTGAAGCTTTCTTT
j_gene: TRBJ1-5; d_gene: .; v_gene: TRBV6-5; abundance: .; CDR3aa: CASRRNLGVNQPQHF; CDR3nt: TGTGCCAGCCGACGGAACTTGGGGGTCAATCAGCCCCAGCATTTT
j_gene: TRBJ2-1; d_gene: TRBD2; v_gene: TRBV24-1; abundance: few; CDR3aa: CATSGPSGGTYNEQFF; CDR3nt: TGTGCCACCAGTGGTCCGAGCGGGGGGACCTACAATGAGCAGTTCTTC
j_gene: TRBJ2-1; d_gene: TRBD2; v_gene: TRBV20-1; abundance: .; CDR3aa: CSAREASGGRYEQFF; CDR3nt: TGCAGTGCTAGGGAGGCTAGCGGGGGGCGGTATGAGCAGTTCTTC
j_gene: TRBJ1-1; d_gene: .; v_gene: TRBV11-1; abundance: .; CDR3aa: CASSHESGPSTEAFF; CDR3nt: TGTGCCAGCAGCCACGAGAGCGGCCCCAGCACTGAAGCTTTCTTT
j_gene: TRBJ2-1; d_gene: .; v_gene: TRBV10-3; abundance: few; CDR3aa: CAISRTDAYNEQFF; CDR3nt: TGTGCCATCAGCCGGACAGACGCCTACAATGAGCAGTTCTTC
j_gene: TRBJ2-5; d_gene: TRBD2; v_gene: TRBV12-3/TRBV12-4; abundance: .; CDR3aa: CASSPDSGFGGETQYF; CDR3nt: TGTGCCAGCAGTCCCGATTCGGGATTCGGGGGGGAGACCCAGTACTTC
j_gene: TRBJ2-3; d_gene: TRBD2; v_gene: TRBV4-1; abundance: .; CDR3aa: CASSQTGTSGGARDTQYF; CDR3nt: TGCGCCAGCAGCCAAACCGGGACTAGCGGGGGGGCTCGAGATACGCAGTATTTT
j_gene: TRBJ1-1; d_gene: .; v_gene: TRBV6-5; abundance: .; CDR3aa: CASNLAGVNTEAFF; CDR3nt: TGTGCCAGCAACTTAGCAGGGGTGAACACTGAAGCTTTCTTT
j_gene: TRBJ2-7; d_gene: .; v_gene: TRBV4-3; abundance: many; CDR3aa: CASSQSWAVGYEQYF; CDR3nt: TGCGCCAGCAGCCAATCATGGGCAGTTGGCTACGAGCAGTACTTC
j_gene: TRBJ2-6; d_gene: .; v_gene: TRBV5-1; abundance: .; CDR3aa: CATTHGAGANVLTF; CDR3nt: TGCGCCACCACTCATGGGGCTGGGGCCAACGTCCTGACTTTC
j_gene: TRBJ2-2; d_gene: TRBD2; v_gene: TRBV4-2; abundance: few; CDR3aa: CASSQGALAGGKGTGELFF; CDR3nt: TGTGCCAGCAGCCAAGGAGCTCTAGCGGGGGGCAAGGGCACCGGGGAGCTGTTTTTT
j_gene: TRBJ2-3; d_gene: .; v_gene: TRBV7-2; abundance: .; CDR3aa: CASSLTAGARDTQYF; CDR3nt: TGTGCCAGCAGCTTAACGGCGGGGGCGCGGGATACGCAGTATTTT
j_gene: TRBJ2-1; d_gene: .; v_gene: TRBV6-5; abundance: .; CDR3aa: CASSYGRGSYNEQFF; CDR3nt: TGTGCCAGCAGTTACGGCCGAGGCTCCTACAATGAGCAGTTCTTC
j_gene: TRBJ2-1; d_gene: TRBD2; v_gene: TRBV4-2; abundance: many; CDR3aa: CASSQVGRGGGYEQFF; CDR3nt: TGTGCCAGCAGCCAAGTCGGGCGGGGGGGTGGCTATGAGCAGTTCTTC
j_gene: TRBJ2-3; d_gene: TRBD2; v_gene: TRBV5-1; abundance: few; CDR3aa: CASSSSGEGADTQYF; CDR3nt: TGCGCCAGCAGCTCTAGCGGGGAGGGCGCAGATACGCAGTATTTT
j_gene: TRBJ2-7; d_gene: .; v_gene: TRBV3-1; abundance: few; CDR3aa: CASSQLQGAGNEQYF; CDR3nt: TGTGCCAGCAGCCAATTACAGGGAGCTGGTAACGAGCAGTACTTC
j_gene: TRBJ1-1; d_gene: .; v_gene: TRBV27; abundance: few; CDR3aa: CASSGITGYAFF; CDR3nt: TGTGCCAGCAGCGGCATTACAGGGTATGCTTTCTTT
j_gene: TRBJ2-3; d_gene: .; v_gene: TRBV5-1; abundance: few; CDR3aa: CASSLNPDTQYF; CDR3nt: TGCGCCAGCAGCTTGAACCCAGATACGCAGTATTTT
j_gene: TRBJ1-2; d_gene: .; v_gene: TRBV6-6; abundance: many; CDR3aa: CASSYSRQNYGYTF; CDR3nt: TGTGCCAGCAGTTACTCCCGACAGAACTATGGCTACACCTTC
j_gene: TRBJ2-7; d_gene: .; v_gene: TRBV20-1; abundance: .; CDR3aa: CSARDTARTSYEQYF; CDR3nt: TGCAGTGCTAGAGATACAGCCCGTACCTCCTACGAGCAGTACTTC
j_gene: TRBJ2-4; d_gene: .; v_gene: TRBV4-1; abundance: many; CDR3aa: CASSQDKQISIQYF; CDR3nt: TGCGCCAGCAGCCAGGATAAACAGATTTCCATTCAGTACTTC
j_gene: TRBJ1-1; d_gene: TRBD1; v_gene: TRBV12-3/TRBV12-4; abundance: many; CDR3aa: CASRTYDITGAKYGAFF; CDR3nt: TGTGCCAGCCGAACCTACGACATTACAGGGGCAAAATATGGAGCTTTCTTT
j_gene: TRBJ2-3; d_gene: TRBD1; v_gene: TRBV24-1; abundance: many; CDR3aa: CATSDWGQGYTDTQYF; CDR3nt: TGTGCCACCAGTGATTGGGGACAGGGATACACAGATACGCAGTATTTT
j_gene: TRBJ2-5; d_gene: .; v_gene: TRBV12-3/TRBV12-4; abundance: .; CDR3aa: CASALEETQYF; CDR3nt: TGTGCCAGCGCCCTTGAGGAGACCCAGTACTTC
j_gene: TRBJ2-2; d_gene: .; v_gene: TRBV6-2/TRBV6-3; abundance: .; CDR3aa: CASSLNRGGTGELFF; CDR3nt: TGTGCCAGCAGTTTGAATCGAGGAGGCACCGGGGAGCTGTTTTTT
j_gene: TRBJ2-1; d_gene: TRBD2; v_gene: TRBV4-3; abundance: once; CDR3aa: CASSHPTSGGWNEQFF; CDR3nt: TGCGCCAGCAGCCACCCGACTAGCGGGGGGTGGAATGAGCAGTTCTTC
j_gene: TRBJ2-5; d_gene: TRBD2; v_gene: TRBV7-3; abundance: few; CDR3aa: CASSLIPAGGQKETQYF; CDR3nt: TGTGCCAGCAGCTTAATCCCAGCGGGGGGGCAGAAGGAGACCCAGTACTTC
j_gene: TRBJ2-7; d_gene: TRBD2; v_gene: TRBV7-8; abundance: many; CDR3aa: CASSGRVLAGGPDGEQYF; CDR3nt: TGTGCCAGCAGCGGTAGGGTCCTAGCGGGGGGCCCAGACGGCGAGCAGTACTTC
j_gene: TRBJ1-2; d_gene: TRBD1; v_gene: TRBV12-3/TRBV12-4; abundance: few; CDR3aa: CASRSGTGTTF; CDR3nt: TGTGCCAGCAGGTCCGGGACAGGGACCACCTTC
j_gene: TRBJ2-7; d_gene: TRBD1; v_gene: TRBV2; abundance: few; CDR3aa: CASSEALGQGYEQYF; CDR3nt: TGTGCCAGCAGTGAAGCGCTTGGACAGGGCTACGAGCAGTACTTC
j_gene: TRBJ2-1; d_gene: .; v_gene: TRBV7-2; abundance: .; CDR3aa: CASSPRLSYNEQFF; CDR3nt: TGTGCCAGCAGCCCTCGCCTCTCCTACAATGAGCAGTTCTTC
j_gene: TRBJ1-1; d_gene: .; v_gene: TRBV29-1; abundance: few; CDR3aa: CSVVRRRGTEAFF; CDR3nt: TGCAGCGTTGTCCGGAGGAGGGGCACTGAAGCTTTCTTT
j_gene: TRBJ1-1; d_gene: .; v_gene: TRBV5-1; abundance: many; CDR3aa: CASSLAGIGEAFF; CDR3nt: TGCGCCAGCAGCTTGGCAGGGATTGGTGAAGCTTTCTTT
j_gene: TRBJ2-1; d_gene: .; v_gene: TRBV18; abundance: .; CDR3aa: CASRDLVSEQFF; CDR3nt: TGTGCCAGCCGGGACCTCGTCAGCGAGCAGTTCTTC
j_gene: TRBJ2-2; d_gene: TRBD1; v_gene: TRBV5-1; abundance: .; CDR3aa: CASSIRQGPTGELFF; CDR3nt: TGCGCCAGCAGCATTCGACAGGGGCCCACCGGGGAGCTGTTTTTT
j_gene: TRBJ1-1; d_gene: .; v_gene: TRBV12-3/TRBV12-4; abundance: few; CDR3aa: CASSYTSSGTAFF; CDR3nt: TGTGCCAGCAGCTATACGAGTTCGGGCACCGCTTTCTTT
j_gene: TRBJ1-5; d_gene: .; v_gene: TRBV5-1; abundance: .; CDR3aa: CATLRGRPRNQPQHF; CDR3nt: TGCGCCACCCTAAGGGGACGCCCGCGCAATCAGCCCCAGCATTTT
j_gene: TRBJ2-5; d_gene: .; v_gene: TRBV4-1; abundance: .; CDR3aa: CASRLTTVSQETQYF; CDR3nt: TGCGCCAGCCGACTTACGACAGTATCCCAAGAGACCCAGTACTTC
j_gene: TRBJ2-7; d_gene: .; v_gene: TRBV3-1; abundance: once; CDR3aa: CASSQGSNYEQYF; CDR3nt: TGTGCCAGCAGCCAGGGGTCAAACTACGAGCAGTACTTC
j_gene: TRBJ2-7; d_gene: .; v_gene: TRBV15; abundance: .; CDR3aa: CATSLVDAGEQYF; CDR3nt: TGTGCCACCAGCCTAGTCGATGCGGGGGAGCAGTACTTC
j_gene: TRBJ1-1; d_gene: TRBD1; v_gene: TRBV6-5; abundance: .; CDR3aa: CASSYSTGGGDTEAFF; CDR3nt: TGTGCCAGCAGTTACTCGACAGGGGGTGGGGACACTGAAGCTTTCTTT
j_gene: TRBJ2-5; d_gene: .; v_gene: TRBV28; abundance: .; CDR3aa: CASMLAGREETQYF; CDR3nt: TGTGCCAGCATGCTCGCGGGGCGGGAAGAGACCCAGTACTTC
j_gene: TRBJ2-4; d_gene: .; v_gene: TRBV7-9; abundance: few; CDR3aa: CASSLGLGDADIQYF; CDR3nt: TGTGCCAGCAGCTTAGGGCTGGGGGATGCAGACATTCAGTACTTC
j_gene: TRBJ1-1; d_gene: .; v_gene: TRBV7-8; abundance: .; CDR3aa: CASSLQGLSAEAFF; CDR3nt: TGTGCCAGCAGCTTGCAGGGGTTGTCCGCTGAAGCTTTCTTT
j_gene: TRBJ1-5; d_gene: TRBD1; v_gene: TRBV4-1; abundance: .; CDR3aa: CASSLGQGPVEPQHF; CDR3nt: TGCGCCAGCAGTTTGGGACAGGGGCCGGTGGAGCCCCAGCATTTT
j_gene: TRBJ1-2; d_gene: .; v_gene: TRBV12-3/TRBV12-4; abundance: few; CDR3aa: CASSPGQRAYGYTF; CDR3nt: TGTGCCAGCAGCCCAGGACAGAGGGCCTATGGCTACACCTTC
j_gene: TRBJ2-3; d_gene: TRBD1; v_gene: TRBV4-3; abundance: .; CDR3aa: CASSSGQPSSTDTQYF; CDR3nt: TGCGCCAGCAGCTCGGGACAGCCCTCTAGCACAGATACGCAGTATTTT
j_gene: TRBJ2-1; d_gene: TRBD2; v_gene: TRBV12-3/TRBV12-4; abundance: few; CDR3aa: CASRGTSGGALPNYNEQFF; CDR3nt: TGTGCCAGCAGGGGGACTAGCGGGGGGGCCCTTCCCAACTACAATGAGCAGTTCTTC
j_gene: TRBJ1-2; d_gene: .; v_gene: TRBV12-3/TRBV12-4; abundance: many; CDR3aa: CASSLGGDYGYTF; CDR3nt: TGTGCCAGCAGCTTAGGAGGAGACTATGGCTACACCTTC